This T cell receptor beta chain was obtained from a study of blood T cells in healthy people across ages. Through a sample-barcoded 5' primer and a J-beta primer mix, a second PCR was run for roughly 6 to 12 cycles. Tags on each cDNA molecule came from a template-switch adaptor with 12 random nucleotides. Each CDR3 protein gets one entry after TCRdb re-called the 5' RACE reads with MiXCR. The data hold roughly 550,000 distinct CDR3 sequences, with 24% observed a single time. This clonotype was counted only a few times. No antigen is known for it. V lost 0 bases to trimming and J lost 8 bases, with 5 bases between them. Germline-derived CDR1 and CDR2 are LGHNA and YSLEER. The CDR3 has 12 residues. Study-wide results and caveats: Long-lived and aged donors differed, with more naive CD4+ cells and higher diversity in the long-lived.

This sample also appeared in a second study, on T cells of mothers and their children.

The sequence derives from a boy younger than 18 in good health. The specimen was blood. The chain carries TRBV4-3 and TRBJ2-1; D may be TRBD2 (5 bases). Here the CDR3 reads CASSQDGDEQFF. The CDR3 DNA is TGCGCCAGCAGCCAAGACGGGGATGAGCAGTTCTTC.